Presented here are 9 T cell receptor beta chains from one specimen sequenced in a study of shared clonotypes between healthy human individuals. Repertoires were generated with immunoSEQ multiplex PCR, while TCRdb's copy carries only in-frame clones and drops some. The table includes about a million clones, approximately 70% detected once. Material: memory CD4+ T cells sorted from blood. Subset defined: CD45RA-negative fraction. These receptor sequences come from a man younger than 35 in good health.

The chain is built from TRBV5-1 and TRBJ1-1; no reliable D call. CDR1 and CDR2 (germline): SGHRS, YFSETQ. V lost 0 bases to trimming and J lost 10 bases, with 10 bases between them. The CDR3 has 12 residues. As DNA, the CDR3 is TGCGCCAGCAGCTTGGACGGGCTGGGAGCTTTCTTT. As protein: CASSLDGLGAFF.

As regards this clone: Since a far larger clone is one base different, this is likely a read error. The CDR3 coding sequence is TGTGCCAGCATCCCAGGTTGGGGCTTGGGTGGTGGGGTCAACGTCCTGACTTTC. Translation gives CASIPGWGLGGGVNVLTF. This rearrangement joins TRBV7-9 to TRBJ2-6, with a weak D call TRBD1 (5 bases). The germline V gene encodes CDR1 SEHNR and CDR2 FQNEAQ (reference sequence). This CDR3 is 18 amino acids long.

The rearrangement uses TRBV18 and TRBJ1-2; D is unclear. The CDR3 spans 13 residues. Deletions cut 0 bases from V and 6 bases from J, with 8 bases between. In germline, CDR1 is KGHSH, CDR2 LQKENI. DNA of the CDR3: TGTGCCAGCTCACCACCAGGTCGGGATGGCTACACCTTC. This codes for CASSPPGRDGYTF.

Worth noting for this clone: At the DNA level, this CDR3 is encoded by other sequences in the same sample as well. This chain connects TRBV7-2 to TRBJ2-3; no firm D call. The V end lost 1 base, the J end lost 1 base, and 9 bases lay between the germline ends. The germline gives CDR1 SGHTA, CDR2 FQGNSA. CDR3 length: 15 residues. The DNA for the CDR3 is TGTGCCAGCAGCTTAGTGGCATCCGGCACAGATACGCAGTATTTT. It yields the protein CASSLVASGTDTQYF.

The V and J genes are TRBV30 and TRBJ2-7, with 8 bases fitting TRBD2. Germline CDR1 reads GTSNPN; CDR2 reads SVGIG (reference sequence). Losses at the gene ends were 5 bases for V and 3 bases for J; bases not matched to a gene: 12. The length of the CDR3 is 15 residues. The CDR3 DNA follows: TGTGCCTGGGTAGGGAACGGGCGGGGGGTCTACGAGCAGTACTTC. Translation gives CAWVGNGRGVYEQYF.

The CDR3 DNA reads as TGTGCCAGCAGCGGGACAGAACTTAGCACAGATACGCAGTATTTT. Encoded protein: CASSGTELSTDTQYF. The chain carries TRBV6-1 and TRBJ2-3; 7 bases match TRBD1. Germline V CDR1 and CDR2: MNHNS, SASEGT. This CDR3 spans 15 amino acids. V gave up 6 bases and J gave up 0 bases; unmatched junction bases: 6.

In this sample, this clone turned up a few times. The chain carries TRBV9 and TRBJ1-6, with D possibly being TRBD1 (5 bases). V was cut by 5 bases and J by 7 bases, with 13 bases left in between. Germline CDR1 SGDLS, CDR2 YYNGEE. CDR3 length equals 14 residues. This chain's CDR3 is CASSSGTVNSPLHF. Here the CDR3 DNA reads TGTGCCAGCAGTTCCGGGACTGTCAATTCACCCCTCCACTTT.

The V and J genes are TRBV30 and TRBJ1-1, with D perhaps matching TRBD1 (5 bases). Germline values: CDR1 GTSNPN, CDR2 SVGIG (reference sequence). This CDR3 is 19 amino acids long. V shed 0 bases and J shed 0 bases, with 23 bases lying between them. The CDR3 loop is CAWSVPPEYRQNLNTEAFF. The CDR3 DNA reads TGTGCCTGGAGTGTTCCCCCTGAATATAGACAGAATCTGAACACTGAAGCTTTCTTT.

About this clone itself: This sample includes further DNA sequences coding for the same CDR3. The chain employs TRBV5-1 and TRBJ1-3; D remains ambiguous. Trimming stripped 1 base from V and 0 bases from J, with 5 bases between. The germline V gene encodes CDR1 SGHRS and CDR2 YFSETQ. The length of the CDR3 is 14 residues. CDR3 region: CASSLNLSGNTIYF. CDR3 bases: TGCGCCAGCAGCTTGAATCTCTCTGGAAACACCATATATTTT.